The 32 T cell receptor beta chains reported below all come from one sample, sequenced in a study of blood T cell repertoires in COVID-19. Here immunoSEQ multiplex PCR was the method, and the copy in TCRdb shows in-frame clones only, minus some. The sample comprises tens of thousands of clones, around 87% of which are singletons, and 17% rests with the top ten. Sequencing input: peripheral blood. These receptors came from a human donor in a cohort sampled during active COVID-19.

This rearrangement joins TRBV7-6 to TRBJ2-1, with 9 nucleotides matching TRBD2. Looked up from germline, CDR1 is SGHVS and CDR2 is FNYEAQ. V was pared by 6 bases and J by 8 bases, with 14 bases of the junction left unmatched. This CDR3 is built from 16 residues. CDR3 sequence: CASSFPGAGGVDEQFF. As DNA, the CDR3 is TGTGCCAGCAGTTTCCCGGGAGCGGGGGGCGTGGATGAGCAGTTCTTC.

Only a few counts were recorded for this clone. The chain employs TRBV7-2 and TRBJ2-3; D unresolved. In germline, CDR1 is SGHTA, CDR2 FQGNSA. CDR3 length equals 15 residues. V lost 5 bases and J 2 bases, leaving 14 bases between the germline ends. The CDR3 region has the DNA TGTGCCAGCAGCCTTACCTTACAGTACACAGATACGCAGTATTTT. Translation gives CASSLTLQYTDTQYF.

This clone was detected only once. For the CDR3, the DNA is TGTGCCAGTAACCGGGACAGCTCCTACGAGCAGTACTTC. Translating gives CASNRDSSYEQYF. The V and J genes are TRBV6-5 and TRBJ2-7, with TRBD1 identical over 7 bases. CDR1 is MNHEY and CDR2 is SVGAGI in the germline V gene. The V gene end was trimmed by 9 bases and the J gene end by 0 bases; junction bases not matched to a gene: 5. The CDR3 sequence is 13 residues long.

For the CDR3, the DNA is TGTGCCAGCAGCGCTGCAGGGGTAGAGGAAAAACTGTTTTTT. This codes for CASSAAGVEEKLFF. J is TRBJ1-4 and V is TRBV9; TRBD1 might be the D (6 bases). V shed 3 bases and J shed 8 bases, with 14 bases lying between them. Germline V gene sequence: CDR1 SGDLS, CDR2 YYNGEE. The CDR3 spans 14 residues. The full variable domain, rest sourced from reference TRBV9 and TRBJ1-4, is DSGVTQTPKHLITATGQRVTLRCSPRSGDLSVYWYQQSLDQGLQFLIQYYNGEERAKGNILERFSAQQFPDLHSELNLSSLELGDSALYFCASSAAGVEEKLFFGSGTQLSVL.

This sequence joins TRBV7-6 and TRBJ2-1; 12 nucleotides match TRBD2. CDR3 length equals 15 residues. Losses at the gene ends were 2 bases for V and 10 bases for J; bases not matched to a gene: 6. Germline values: CDR1 SGHVS, CDR2 FNYEAQ. DNA of the CDR3: TGTGCCAGCAGCTTAAGCCTAGCGGGGGGGCCGGAGCAGTTCTTC. This gives the protein CASSLSLAGGPEQFF.

V is TRBV7-6 and J is TRBJ1-6; tentative D call: TRBD1 (5 bases). CDR1 SGHVS and CDR2 FNYEAQ come from the germline V gene. Trimming removed 6 bases at V and 10 bases at J, with 22 bases between. CDR3 size: 16 residues. CDR3 sequence reads: CASSSMDLGGVSPLHF. CDR3 in DNA: TGTGCCAGCAGTTCCATGGATCTTGGGGGGGTATCACCCCTCCACTTT.

This rearrangement joins TRBV7-2 to TRBJ2-7; 7 nucleotides line up with TRBD2. V shed 5 bases, J shed 5 bases, and the junction held 12 bases outside the gene matches. Germline V gene data show CDR1 as SGHTA and CDR2 as FQGNSA. The CDR3 length is 15 residues. In DNA, the CDR3 is TGTGCCAGCAGCAAGACGGGCGGGGGTTATAACGAGCAGTACTTC. It specifies CASSKTGGGYNEQYF.

The chain joins TRBV7-9 to TRBJ1-4, with a possible D match to TRBD1 (6 bases). The V end was cut by 3 bases, the J end by 0 bases, with 8 bases between. The germline V gene encodes CDR1 SEHNR and CDR2 FQNEAQ (reference sequence). This CDR3 contains 15 residues. The CDR3 bases are TGTGCCAGCAGCTTTCAGGGGACAACTAATGAAAAACTGTTTTTT. Translating it yields CASSFQGTTNEKLFF. Drawing the rest from reference TRBV7-9 and TRBJ1-4, the complete variable domain is DTGVSQNPRHKITKRGQNVTFRCDPISEHNRLYWYRQTLGQGPEFLTYFQNEAQLEKSRLLSDRFSAERPKGSFSTLEIQRTEQGDSAMYLCASSFQGTTNEKLFFGSGTQLSVL.

The rearrangement links TRBV5-4 to TRBJ1-2; a possible D gene is TRBD1 (6 bases). Deletions cut 1 base from V and 7 bases from J, with 17 bases between. The germline V gene has CDR1 SGHNT and CDR2 YYREEE (reference sequence). This CDR3 region has 15 residues. The CDR3 bases are TGTGCCAGCAGCTTGATTGGACAGCAACCGGCTGGCTACACCTTC. Its translation is CASSLIGQQPAGYTF. The full variable domain, completed using reference TRBV5-4 and TRBJ1-2, is ETGVTQSPTHLIKTRGQQVTLRCSSQSGHNTVSWYQQALGQGPQFIFQYYREEENGRGNFPPRFSGLQFPNYSSELNVNALELDDSALYLCASSLIGQQPAGYTFGSGTRLTVV.

The V and J genes are TRBV25-1 and TRBJ1-2; TRBD1 matches 7 bases. V lost 3 bases and J lost 5; bases outside the gene matches: 0. Germline V gives CDR1 MGHDK, CDR2 SYGVNS. CDR3 size: 12 residues. The CDR3 spells CASSDRGYGYTF. In DNA, the CDR3 is TGTGCCAGCAGTGACAGGGGGTATGGCTACACCTTC.

With respect to this clone: At one end, the junction sequence differs from germline, possibly due to a read error. CDR3 DNA: TGTGCCAGAAGCGAGGCGGCGCTTTTT. Translated: CARSEAALF. The rearrangement joins TRBV5-3 to TRBJ1-4, with D unclear. TRBV5-3 is placed among ORFs of uncertain function. There are 9 residues in the CDR3.

The chain is built from TRBV5-1 and TRBJ1-2; D is unresolved. This CDR3 has 13 residues. CDR1 is SGHRS and CDR2 is YFSETQ in the germline V gene. V lost 0 bases and J 8 bases, leaving 11 bases between the germline ends. The CDR3, as DNA: TGCGCCAGCAGCTTGGTAGGCGAGAGGGGCTACACCTTC. This sequence encodes CASSLVGERGYTF. The entire variable domain, with the rest obtained from reference TRBV5-1 and TRBJ1-2, is as follows: KAGVTQTPRYLIKTRGQQVTLSCSPISGHRSVSWYQQTPGQGLQFLFEYFSETQRNKGNFPGRFSGRQFSNSRSEMNVSTLELGDSALYLCASSLVGERGYTFGSGTRLTVV.

This chain uses TRBV28 with TRBJ1-5, with D uncertain. Germline V lookup: CDR1 MDHEN, CDR2 SYDVKM. The ends were cut back, 6 bases at V and 5 bases at J, with 17 bases in the middle. The CDR3 has 15 residues. The CDR3 nucleotides are TGTGCCAGCAGCTTCGAGGCCGAGGGCCATCAGCCCCAGCATTTT. As protein: CASSFEAEGHQPQHF.

This chain links TRBV5-1 with TRBJ2-5; D is unclear. The CDR3 is 11 residues long. V was cut by 5 bases and J by 5 bases, with 7 bases left in between. From germline, CDR1 is SGHRS and CDR2 YFSETQ. This CDR3 is CASSFSETQYF. The CDR3 DNA reads TGCGCCAGCAGTTTTTCGGAGACCCAGTACTTC.

This clone was recorded a few times. The chain joins TRBV9 to TRBJ2-1, with 8 bases matching TRBD1. The CDR3 runs 14 residues. Germline V gives CDR1 SGDLS, CDR2 YYNGEE. The junction had 10 bases not matched to a gene; V was cut back by 4 bases and J by 10 bases. In DNA, the CDR3 is TGTGCCAGCAGCCGGACAGGGTATTCGTGGGAGCAGTTCTTC. Residues: CASSRTGYSWEQFF.

The chain joins TRBV6-5 to TRBJ1-1; unclear D gene. Trimming pared 3 bases from V and 6 bases from J, leaving 20 bases between. Germline V CDR1 and CDR2: MNHEY, SVGAGI. CDR3 length: 16 amino acids. CDR3 region: CASSYYHTGEGAEAFF. The DNA for the CDR3 is TGTGCCAGCAGTTATTATCACACCGGGGAAGGTGCTGAAGCTTTCTTT.

V and J are TRBV27 and TRBJ1-6; no firm D call. Trimming removed 4 bases at V and 0 bases at J, with 7 bases between. Germline CDR1 MNHEY, CDR2 SMNVEV (reference sequence). CDR3 size: 15 residues. The CDR3: CASSSPSSYNSPLHF. DNA of the CDR3: TGTGCCAGCAGTTCTCCGAGCTCCTATAATTCACCCCTCCACTTT.

V usage is TRBV5-4 and J usage is TRBJ2-7, with D perhaps TRBD1 (6 bases). The germline gives CDR1 SGHNT, CDR2 YYREEE (reference sequence). V lost 4 bases and J lost 5, with 13 bases in between. CDR3 length equals 13 residues. CDR3: CASSGWGRHEQYF. In DNA, the CDR3 is TGTGCCAGCAGCGGATGGGGGCGACACGAGCAGTACTTC.

This chain uses TRBV28 with TRBJ1-5; no reliable D call. Germline CDR1 is MDHEN and CDR2 is SYDVKM. V was shortened by 6 bases and J by 0 bases, with 9 bases between the two germline ends. The CDR3 is 14 residues long. The CDR3 DNA reads as TGTGCCAGCAGGAAACAGATTAGCAATCAGCCCCAGCATTTT. It yields the protein CASRKQISNQPQHF. The full variable domain, rest sourced from reference TRBV28 and TRBJ1-5, is DVKVTQSSRYLVKRTGEKVFLECVQDMDHENMFWYRQDPGLGLRLIYFSYDVKMKEKGDIPEGYSVSREKKERFSLILESASTNQTSMYLCASRKQISNQPQHFGDGTRLSIL.

V and J are TRBV29-1 and TRBJ2-5, with D unresolved. This CDR3 has 12 amino acids. CDR1 SQVTM and CDR2 ANQGSEA come from the germline V gene. V lost 5 bases to trimming and J lost 1 base, with 8 bases between them. Written as DNA, the CDR3 is TGCAGCGTTCGCCCAGTCCAAGAGACCCAGTACTTC. As protein: CSVRPVQETQYF.

This rearrangement joins TRBV4-1 to TRBJ1-5, with 7 bases fitting TRBD1. The V segment lost 4 bases and the J segment 0 bases; nucleotides outside the gene matches: 6. Germline loops: CDR1 MGHRA, CDR2 YSYEKL. The CDR3 spans 16 residues. As DNA, the CDR3 is TGCGCCAGCAGCCTCGGGACAGCCTCTAGCAATCAGCCCCAGCATTTT. This translates into CASSLGTASSNQPQHF.

The chain employs TRBV27 and TRBJ1-3, with D maybe TRBD1 (6 bases). The germline CDR1 and CDR2 sequences are MNHEY and SMNVEV (reference sequence). The CDR3 has 13 amino acids. The ends were cut back, 4 bases at V and 4 bases at J, with 8 bases in the middle. As DNA, the CDR3 is TGTGCCAGCAGTTGGGGGCGGGGAAACACCATATATTTT. This encodes CASSWGRGNTIYF.

This clone appeared once. CDR3 DNA: TGTGCCAGCAGTGTGGACAGGGGTAGCACAGATACGCAGTATTTT. This gives the protein CASSVDRGSTDTQYF. The chain recombines TRBV6-4 with TRBJ2-3, with 9 positions matching TRBD1. The CDR3 extends over 15 amino acids. Germline CDR1 and CDR2: MRHNA and SNTAGT. The J segment lost 0 bases and the V segment lost 4 bases, leaving 2 bases of the junction unmatched.

The V and J genes are TRBV28 and TRBJ1-5, with TRBD1 matching over 7 bases. The CDR3 covers 16 residues. Per germline, CDR1 MDHEN and CDR2 SYDVKM. Germline trimming cut 0 bases from V and 6 bases from J; bases unmatched to any gene: 8. CDR3 DNA sequence: TGTGCCAGCAGTTTATGGGGCCAGGGGGTGGGTCAGCCCCAGCATTTT. It encodes CASSLWGQGVGQPQHF.

The chain combines TRBV27 with TRBJ1-1, with D possibly being TRBD1 (5 bases). CDR3 length equals 14 residues. The germline V gene has CDR1 MNHEY and CDR2 SMNVEV (reference sequence). Trimming left V 5 bases short and J 8 bases short, with 18 bases between. CDR3: CASSGRQSNLEAFF. CDR3 DNA: TGTGCCAGCAGTGGTAGACAGTCTAACTTAGAAGCTTTCTTT.

The gene calls are TRBV29-1 and TRBJ2-5; tentatively, D is TRBD1 (5 bases). V lost 5 bases and J lost 2, with 9 bases in between. Germline V gene data show CDR1 as SQVTM and CDR2 as ANQGSEA. This CDR3 spans 12 amino acids. CDR3: CSVLGQQETQYF. In DNA, the CDR3 is TGCAGCGTTTTGGGGCAGCAAGAGACCCAGTACTTC.

The chain is built from TRBV27 and TRBJ2-7; D may be TRBD2 (5 bases). Germline V gene lookup returns CDR1 MNHEY and CDR2 SMNVEV (reference sequence). The CDR3 sequence is 14 residues long. Trimming cost V 8 bases and J 0 bases, with 14 bases left between them. The CDR3 nucleotides read TGTGCCAGCGGACTTGGGCCCAGCTCCTACGAGCAGTACTTC. Encoded protein: CASGLGPSSYEQYF.

The chain couples TRBV3-1 (or the pseudogene TRBV3-2) to TRBJ1-6, with D possibly TRBD1 on 6 matching bases. Trimming took 4 bases from V and 7 from J, leaving 14 bases between them. The germline V gene encodes CDR1 LGHDT and CDR2 YNNKEL (reference sequence). The CDR3 contains 15 residues. Here the CDR3 DNA reads TGTGCCAGCAGCCGCTCGAGGGGGTCCAATTCACCCCTCCACTTT. Encoded protein: CASSRSRGSNSPLHF.

The chain has TRBV30 and TRBJ1-6, with a weak D call TRBD1 (6 bases). Germline V CDR1 and CDR2: GTSNPN, SVGIG (reference sequence). V was cut by 0 bases and J by 10 bases, with 16 bases left in between. The CDR3 is made up of 15 amino acids. The CDR3 region has the DNA TGTGCCTGGAGTGTAGGGGTCACAGGGATATCACCCCTCCACTTT. Its translation: CAWSVGVTGISPLHF. Looking up the rest from reference TRBV30 and TRBJ1-6 gives the full variable domain: SQTIHQWPATLVQPVGSPLSLECTVEGTSNPNLYWYRQAAGRGLQLLFYSVGIGQISSEVPQNLSASRPQDRQFILSSKKLLLSDSGFYLCAWSVGVTGISPLHFGNGTRLTVT.

This sequence joins TRBV28 and TRBJ1-4; D perhaps matches TRBD1 (5 bases). V lost 6 bases, J lost 4 bases, and 9 bases lay in between. The germline V gene encodes CDR1 MDHEN and CDR2 SYDVKM. The CDR3 contains 13 residues. The CDR3 DNA follows: TGTGCCAGCAGACAGGCGAGTAATGAAAAACTGTTTTTT. As protein: CASRQASNEKLFF.

The chain is built from TRBV27 and TRBJ2-2; possible D gene TRBD1, 5 bases. V was clipped by 2 bases and J by 2 bases, with 15 bases between them. The length of the CDR3 is 17 residues. The germline V gene encodes CDR1 MNHEY and CDR2 SMNVEV (reference sequence). The CDR3 loop reads CASSLGADWFNTGELFF. The CDR3 DNA follows: TGTGCCAGCAGTTTAGGGGCAGACTGGTTTAACACCGGGGAGCTGTTTTTT.

This clone has a single count. V is TRBV27 and J is TRBJ2-3; D remains unclear. The V end lost 1 base, the J end lost 6 bases, and 11 bases lay between the germline ends. The CDR3 sequence is 14 residues long. The V gene's germline CDR1 is MNHEY and CDR2 SMNVEV (reference sequence). The CDR3 nucleotides read TGTGCCAGCAGTTTATACCAGGCATACGATACGCAGTATTTT. Encoded protein: CASSLYQAYDTQYF.